The next 7 T cell receptor beta chains were all read from a single sample in a study of cytomegalovirus exposure and HLA in healthy donors. 60 Vbeta and 13 Jbeta primers were used in PCR. Libraries were prepared by immunoSEQ multiplex PCR; TCRdb keeps only in-frame clonotypes and omits some of them. The data hold approximately 95,000 clones, with around four fifths observed a single time. The specimen sequenced was PBMCs. These receptors were obtained from a woman aged 35 to 49 in good health and CMV-seropositive.

This clone was detected once. The V call is TRBV5-1, the J call TRBJ2-3; D unclear. Germline-derived CDR1 and CDR2 are SGHRS and YFSETQ. Between the trimmed V and J ends, which lost 0 bases and 3 bases, there was a span of 8 bases. The CDR3 loop spans 14 amino acids. The CDR3 loop is CASSLVAVTDTQYF. The CDR3 DNA reads TGCGCCAGCAGCTTGGTGGCAGTGACAGATACGCAGTATTTT.

V usage is TRBV6-5 and J usage is TRBJ1-1; 9 bases agree with TRBD1. The CDR3 has 15 residues. After removal of 7 bases from V and 4 bases from J, the junction contained 10 bases not matched to a gene. Germline V gene sequence: CDR1 MNHEY, CDR2 SVGAGI. The CDR3 here is CASTVNRGQGTEAFF. Here the CDR3 DNA reads TGTGCCAGCACCGTGAACAGGGGGCAGGGCACTGAAGCTTTCTTT.

This clone occurred a few times. This chain uses TRBV6-1 with TRBJ2-1, with D hard to call. The CDR3 totals 14 residues. Germline CDR1 reads MNHNS; CDR2 reads SASEGT. V shed 1 base and J shed 5 bases, with 9 bases lying between them. The CDR3 sequence is CASSEGNSNNEQFF. As DNA, the CDR3 is TGTGCCAGCAGTGAAGGGAACAGCAACAATGAGCAGTTCTTC.

V and J are TRBV28 and TRBJ1-6; D is ambiguous. V was clipped by 4 bases and J by 3 bases, with 4 bases between them. The CDR3 covers 13 residues. Germline CDR1 MDHEN, CDR2 SYDVKM. In nucleotides, the CDR3 is TGTGCCAGCAGTTACAGCTATAATTCACCCCTCCACTTT. Translated: CASSYSYNSPLHF.

This clone occurred once. The V gene is TRBV5-3, the J gene TRBJ2-7; 10 nucleotides match TRBD2. TRBV5-3 is filed as an ORF, its function uncertain. This CDR3 spans 16 amino acids. The junction had 7 bases not matched to a gene; V was cut back by 4 bases and J by 0 bases. CDR3 DNA sequence: TGTGCCAGAAGCCTAACTAGCGGGATCCACTCCTACGAGCAGTACTTC. This sequence encodes CARSLTSGIHSYEQYF.

This clone has a single count. This chain joins TRBV18 and TRBJ1-1; D perhaps matches TRBD1 (6 bases). Germline CDR1 and CDR2: KGHSH and LQKENI. The CDR3 has 14 residues. The V gene lost 5 bases and the J gene lost 1 base, with 11 bases spanning the gap. CDR3 in DNA: TGTGCCAGCTCAGACTACAGGGCGAACACTGAAGCTTTCTTT. It codes for CASSDYRANTEAFF.

This clone appeared once. The genes are TRBV6-5 and TRBJ2-1; TRBD2 agrees at 9 bases. The J segment lost 9 bases and the V segment lost 2 bases, leaving 8 bases of the junction unmatched. The CDR3 has 15 residues. The germline CDR1 and CDR2 sequences are MNHEY and SVGAGI. CDR3 sequence (DNA): TGTGCCAGCAGTTACAGTCTAGCGGGACTGAGTGAGCAGTTCTTC. Translation: CASSYSLAGLSEQFF.